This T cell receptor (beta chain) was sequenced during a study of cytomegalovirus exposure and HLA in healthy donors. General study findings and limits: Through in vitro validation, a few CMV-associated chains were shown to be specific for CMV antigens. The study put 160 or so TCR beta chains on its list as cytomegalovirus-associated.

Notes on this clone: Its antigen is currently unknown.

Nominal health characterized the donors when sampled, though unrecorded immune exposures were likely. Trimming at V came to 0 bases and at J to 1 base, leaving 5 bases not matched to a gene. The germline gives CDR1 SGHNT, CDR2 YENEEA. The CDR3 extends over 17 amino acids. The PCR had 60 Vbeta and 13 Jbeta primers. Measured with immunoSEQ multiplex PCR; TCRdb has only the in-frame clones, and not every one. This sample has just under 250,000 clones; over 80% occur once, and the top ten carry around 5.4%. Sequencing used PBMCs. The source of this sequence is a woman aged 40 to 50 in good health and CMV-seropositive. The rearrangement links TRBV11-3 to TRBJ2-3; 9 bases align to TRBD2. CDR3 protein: CASSLDKWTSGTDTQYF. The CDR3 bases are TGTGCCAGCAGCTTAGACAAATGGACTAGCGGCACAGATACGCAGTATTTT. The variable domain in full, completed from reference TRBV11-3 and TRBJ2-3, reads EAGVVQSPRYKIIEKKQPVAFWCNPISGHNTLYWYLQNLGQGPELLIRYENEEAVDDSQLPKDRFSAERLKGVDSTLKIQPAELGDSAVYLCASSLDKWTSGTDTQYFGPGTRLTVL.